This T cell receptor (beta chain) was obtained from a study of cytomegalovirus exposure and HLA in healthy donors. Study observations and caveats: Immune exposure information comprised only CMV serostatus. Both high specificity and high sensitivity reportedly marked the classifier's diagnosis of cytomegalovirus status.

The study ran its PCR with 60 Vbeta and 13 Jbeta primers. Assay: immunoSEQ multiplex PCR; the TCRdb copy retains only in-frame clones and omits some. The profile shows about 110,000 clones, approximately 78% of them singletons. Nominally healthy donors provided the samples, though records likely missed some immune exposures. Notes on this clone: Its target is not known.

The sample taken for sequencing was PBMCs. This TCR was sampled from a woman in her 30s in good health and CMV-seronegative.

CDR3 nucleotides: TGTGCCAGCAGTTCCGGGACTCTGTGGCCCCAGCATTTT. Protein: CASSSGTLWPQHF. The V and J genes are TRBV25-1 and TRBJ1-5, with D possibly matching TRBD1 (5 bases). CDR1 is MGHDK and CDR2 is SYGVNS in the germline V gene. Trimming took 5 bases from V and 9 from J, leaving 14 bases between them. The CDR3 is 13 amino acids.